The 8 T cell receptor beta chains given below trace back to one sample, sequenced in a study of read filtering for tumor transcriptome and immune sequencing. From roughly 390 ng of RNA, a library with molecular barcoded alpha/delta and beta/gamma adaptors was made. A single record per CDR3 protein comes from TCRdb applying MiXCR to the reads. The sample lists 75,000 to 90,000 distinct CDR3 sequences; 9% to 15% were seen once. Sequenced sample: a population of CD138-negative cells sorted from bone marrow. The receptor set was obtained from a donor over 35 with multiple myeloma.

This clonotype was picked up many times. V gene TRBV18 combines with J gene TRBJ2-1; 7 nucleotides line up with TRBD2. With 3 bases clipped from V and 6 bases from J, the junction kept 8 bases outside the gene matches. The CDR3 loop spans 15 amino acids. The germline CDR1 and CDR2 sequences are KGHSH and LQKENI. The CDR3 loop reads CASSPPLADSNEQFF. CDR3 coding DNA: TGTGCCAGCTCACCCCCGCTAGCGGATTCCAATGAGCAGTTCTTC. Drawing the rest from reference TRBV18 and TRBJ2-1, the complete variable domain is NAGVMQNPRHLVRRRGQEARLRCSPMKGHSHVYWYRQLPEEGLKFMVYLQKENIIDESGMPKERFSAEFPKEGPSILRIQQVVRGDSAAYFCASSPPLADSNEQFFGPGTRLTVL.

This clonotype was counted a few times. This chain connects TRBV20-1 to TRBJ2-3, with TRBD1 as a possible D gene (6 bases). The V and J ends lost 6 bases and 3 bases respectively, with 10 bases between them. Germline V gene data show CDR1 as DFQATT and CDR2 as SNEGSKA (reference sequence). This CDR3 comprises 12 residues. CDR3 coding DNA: TGCAGTGCCCCCGGACAGACAGATACGCAGTATTTT. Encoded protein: CSAPGQTDTQYF.

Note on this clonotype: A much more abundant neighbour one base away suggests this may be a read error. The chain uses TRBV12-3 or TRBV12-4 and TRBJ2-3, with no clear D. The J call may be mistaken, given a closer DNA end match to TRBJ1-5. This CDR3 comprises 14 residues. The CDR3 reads CASNPGGLRDTQHF. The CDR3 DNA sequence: TGTGCCAGCAACCCCGGCGGACTGCGAGATACGCAGCATTTT.

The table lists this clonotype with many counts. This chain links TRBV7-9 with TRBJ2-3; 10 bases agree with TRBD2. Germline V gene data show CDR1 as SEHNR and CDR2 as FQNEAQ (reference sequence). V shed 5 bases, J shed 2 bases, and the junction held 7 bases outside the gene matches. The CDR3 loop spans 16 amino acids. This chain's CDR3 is CASSQPGLAVTDTQYF. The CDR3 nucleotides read TGTGCCAGCAGCCAGCCCGGACTAGCGGTCACAGATACGCAGTATTTT.

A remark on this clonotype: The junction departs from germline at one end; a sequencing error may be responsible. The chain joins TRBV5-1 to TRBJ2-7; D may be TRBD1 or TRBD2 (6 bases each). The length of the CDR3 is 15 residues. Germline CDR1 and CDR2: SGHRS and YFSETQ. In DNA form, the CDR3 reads TGCGCCAGCAGCTTGGGGGGGGCGGGGACCTACGACCAGTACTTT. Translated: CASSLGGAGTYDQYF. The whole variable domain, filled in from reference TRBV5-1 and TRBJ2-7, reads KAGVTQTPRYLIKTRGQQVTLSCSPISGHRSVSWYQQTPGQGLQFLFEYFSETQRNKGNFPGRFSGRQFSNSRSEMNVSTLELGDSALYLCASSLGGAGTYDQYFGPGTRLTVT.

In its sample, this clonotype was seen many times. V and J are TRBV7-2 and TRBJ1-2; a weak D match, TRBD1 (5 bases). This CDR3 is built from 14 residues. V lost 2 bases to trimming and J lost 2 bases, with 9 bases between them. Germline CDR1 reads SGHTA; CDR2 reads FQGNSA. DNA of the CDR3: TGTGCCAGCAGCTTAAGCAGGGAAAACTATGGCTACACCTTC. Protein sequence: CASSLSRENYGYTF.

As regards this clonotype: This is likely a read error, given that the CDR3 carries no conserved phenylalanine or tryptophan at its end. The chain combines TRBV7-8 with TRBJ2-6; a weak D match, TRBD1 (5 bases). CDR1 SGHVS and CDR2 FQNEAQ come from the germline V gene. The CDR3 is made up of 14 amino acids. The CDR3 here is CASSSLSGANVLTS. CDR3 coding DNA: TGTGCCAGCAGCTCCCTCTCTGGGGCTAACGTCCTGACTTCC.

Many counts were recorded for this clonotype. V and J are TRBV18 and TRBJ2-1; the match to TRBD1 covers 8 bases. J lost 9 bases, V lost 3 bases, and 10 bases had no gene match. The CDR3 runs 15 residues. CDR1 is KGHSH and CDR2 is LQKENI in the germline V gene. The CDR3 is CASSPGQGAFSEQFF. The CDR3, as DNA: TGTGCCAGCTCACCCGGGCAGGGGGCGTTCAGTGAGCAGTTCTTC.